This passage covers 12 T cell receptor beta chains from one sample sequenced in a study of molecular identifiers for immune sequencing clone quantification. In TCRdb, the PCR reads were re-called with MiXCR into one record per CDR3 protein. The data hold about 40,000 distinct CDR3 sequences, with about 24% observed a single time. The sequenced sample was naive CD8+ T cells from blood, with Jurkat cell RNA spiked in. Subset described: FACS-sorted CD8+CD4-CCR7+CD45RA+ naive T cells. The receptors shown here come from a human donor in good health. Some libraries in this study had Jurkat cell RNA spiked in.

This clonotype was detected ten times or more. The chain uses TRBV28 and TRBJ2-3; D is uncertain. Trimming stripped 8 bases from V and 0 bases from J, with 18 bases between. The germline gives CDR1 MDHEN, CDR2 SYDVKM. The CDR3 consists of 16 residues. The CDR3 region is CASPPPRLVSTDTQYF. The CDR3 DNA follows: TGTGCCAGCCCCCCCCCCCGGCTAGTTAGCACAGATACGCAGTATTTT.

This clonotype has at least ten counts. V usage is TRBV5-6 and J usage is TRBJ2-7; D is uncertain. CDR1 is SGHDT, CDR2 YYEEEE, per germline. V lost 0 bases to trimming and J lost 0 bases, with 10 bases between them. The CDR3 covers 15 residues. CDR3 sequence (DNA): TGTGCCAGCAGCTTGGATGCGACACCCTCCTACGAGCAGTACTTC. Its translation is CASSLDATPSYEQYF.

This clonotype was counted ten times or more. The genes are TRBV23-1 and TRBJ1-4, with 10 bases matching TRBD1. TRBV23-1 is recorded as an ORF, its role being uncertain. The CDR3 is 21 amino acids. Trimming at V came to 0 bases and at J to 2 bases, leaving 15 bases not matched to a gene. This CDR3 is CASSQSTCVRQGATTNEKLFF. The CDR3 DNA reads as TGCGCCAGCAGTCAATCCACCTGCGTACGACAGGGGGCGACGACTAATGAAAAACTGTTTTTT.

The sample holds many counts of this clonotype. The V gene is TRBV20-1, the J gene TRBJ2-3; D is possibly TRBD1 (6 bases). The germline V gene encodes CDR1 DFQATT and CDR2 SNEGSKA (reference sequence). This CDR3 region has 13 residues. Between the trimmed V and J ends, which lost 6 bases and 2 bases, there was a span of 12 bases. The CDR3 DNA is TGCAGTGCCTGGACGGGACACACAGATACGCAGTATTTT. Translating it yields CSAWTGHTDTQYF.

This clonotype was observed many times. V gene TRBV7-2 combines with J gene TRBJ2-3, with D tentatively TRBD2 (6 bases). Per the germline V gene, CDR1 is SGHTA and CDR2 is FQGNSA. The length of the CDR3 is 16 residues. The V and J ends lost 4 bases and 5 bases respectively, with 19 bases between them. This chain's CDR3 is CASSSSASGLLDTQYF. CDR3 sequence (DNA): TGTGCCAGCAGCTCCTCCGCGAGCGGGTTGTTAGATACGCAGTATTTT.

This clonotype was counted many times. V gene TRBV20-1 combines with J gene TRBJ2-1, with 7 nucleotides matching TRBD2. Germline values: CDR1 DFQATT, CDR2 SNEGSKA (reference sequence). The V and J ends lost 0 bases and 4 bases, in that order; junction bases with no gene match: 9. The CDR3 contains 16 residues. The CDR3, as DNA: TGCAGTGCTAGAGATCTTTCGGGGGGAGAGTACAATGAGCAGTTCTTC. As protein: CSARDLSGGEYNEQFF.

As concerns this clonotype: A junction boundary mismatches the germline segment, possibly from a read error. This chain joins TRBV6-5 and TRBJ2-2, with 9 bases fitting TRBD2. CDR1 and CDR2 (germline): MNHEY, SVGAGI. The CDR3 runs 21 residues. Written as DNA, the CDR3 is TGTGCCAGCAGAAAAACCGGGACTAGCAACAACCAAGACTTCAACCCCGGGGAACTGTTTTTT. It specifies CASRKTGTSNNQDFNPGELFF.

The chain joins TRBV12-3 or TRBV12-4 to TRBJ2-7; 10 positions agree with TRBD1. The CDR3 loop spans 16 amino acids. J gave up 2 bases and V 6 bases, and 10 bases lay outside the gene matches. The CDR3 loop reads CASRPSRDRGTYEQYF. The CDR3 DNA follows: TGTGCCAGCAGGCCATCCCGGGACAGGGGAACCTACGAGCAGTACTTC.

This clonotype occurred many times. The genes are TRBV6-5 and TRBJ2-7; 10 nucleotides line up with TRBD1. Trimming cost V 4 bases and J 1 base; bases outside gene matches: 4. The length of the CDR3 is 15 residues. Per germline, CDR1 MNHEY and CDR2 SVGAGI. In nucleotides, the CDR3 is TGTGCCAGCAGTTTAGGACAGGGGGTATCCTACGAGCAGTACTTC. It codes for CASSLGQGVSYEQYF.

This clonotype has at least ten counts. The rearrangement uses TRBV2 and TRBJ2-1; 9 positions match TRBD2. The CDR3 has 15 residues. Germline V lookup: CDR1 SNHLY, CDR2 FYNNEI. V shed 6 bases, J shed 4 bases, and the junction held 7 bases outside the gene matches. CDR3 nucleotides: TGTGCCAGCAGCGCCCTAGCGGGGCGTTACAATGAGCAGTTCTTC. Translating it yields CASSALAGRYNEQFF.

This clonotype occurred many times. V is TRBV4-3 and J is TRBJ2-3; 12 bases line up with TRBD2. CDR3 length: 18 amino acids. CDR1 is LGHNA and CDR2 is YSLEER in the germline V gene. J gave up 2 bases and V 1 base, and 7 bases lay outside the gene matches. CDR3 sequence reads: CASSQVTSGGNFTDTQYF. The DNA for the CDR3 is TGCGCCAGCAGCCAAGTTACTAGCGGGGGGAACTTCACAGATACGCAGTATTTT.

The chain combines TRBV4-1 with TRBJ2-7; D call uncertain. CDR1 is MGHRA, CDR2 YSYEKL, per germline. The V gene lost 0 bases and the J gene lost 3 bases, with 6 bases spanning the gap. The CDR3 runs to 13 residues. DNA for the CDR3: TGCGCCAGCAGCCAAGATCCAGTCTACGAGCAGTACTTC. This translates into CASSQDPVYEQYF.